The T cell receptor beta chain described here comes from a study of response to subunit inactivated influenza vaccine. Study-wide findings and caveats: Authors suggested seasonal influenza vaccinations each recruit few new T cells.

The CDR3 totals 17 residues. Germline-derived CDR1 and CDR2 are DFQATT and SNEGSKA (reference sequence). Trimming removed 3 bases from V and 2 bases from J, with 22 bases in between. A single record per CDR3 protein comes from TCRdb applying MiXCR to the RT-PCR reads. The table has 450,000 to 700,000 distinct CDR3 sequences, 12% to 15% seen once. In regard to this clonotype: The antigen is unknown.

This receptor was obtained from a middle-aged man who received an inactivated influenza vaccine. Sample: PBMCs from blood, taken 12 days after vaccination. The chain couples TRBV20-1 to TRBJ1-1; no firm D call. The CDR3 DNA reads as TGCAGTGCTAGCGATTCTTACAGCCGGTTTACTAACACTGAAGCTTTCTTT. Encoded protein: CSASDSYSRFTNTEAFF.